The 9 T cell receptor beta chains given below trace back to one sample, sequenced in a study of T-cell reconstitution after alpha-beta-depleted transplantation in children. Preparation of the TCRbeta library used unique molecular identifiers. MiXCR was run by TCRdb on the PCR reads, yielding one entry per CDR3 protein. The sample lists roughly 570,000 distinct CDR3 sequences, over 20% seen once, with under 45% in the top ten. This specimen was PBMCs, taken before TCRalphabeta/CD19-depleted stem cell transplant. These receptors originate from a boy less than two years old with Wiskott-Aldrich syndrome, due to receive a stem cell transplant.

This clonotype was found a few times. The chain links TRBV4-1 to TRBJ1-6; D is ambiguous. The CDR3 is 16 residues long. In germline, CDR1 is MGHRA, CDR2 YSYEKL. Trimming removed 0 bases at V and 6 bases at J, with 12 bases between. The CDR3 DNA reads as TGCGCCAGCAGCCAAGATCTCGGACGCTTTAATTCACCCCTCCACTTT. It yields the protein CASSQDLGRFNSPLHF.

A few counts support this clonotype. The chain uses TRBV20-1 and TRBJ2-5; D unresolved. Trimming took off 5 bases at V and 5 bases at J, with 6 bases between the two ends. The CDR3 is 10 amino acids. The germline V gene has CDR1 DFQATT and CDR2 SNEGSKA (reference sequence). CDR3 in amino acids: CSAETETQYF. CDR3 DNA sequence: TGCAGTGCTGAAACGGAGACCCAGTACTTC.

This chain links TRBV30 with TRBJ1-6; D might be TRBD1 (5 bases). This CDR3 contains 13 residues. V was shortened by 3 bases and J by 7 bases, with 10 bases between the two germline ends. Looked up from germline, CDR1 is GTSNPN and CDR2 is SVGIG (reference sequence). CDR3 nucleotide sequence: TGTGCCTGGAGGGAGGGGCGAAATTCACCCCTCCACTTT. This gives the protein CAWREGRNSPLHF.

The chain has TRBV18 and TRBJ2-2; D is unresolved. Deletions cut 1 base from V and 4 bases from J, with 7 bases between. Germline V gene data show CDR1 as KGHSH and CDR2 as LQKENI. The CDR3 totals 14 residues. The DNA for the CDR3 is TGTGCCAGCTCACCACTCCGAGCCACCGGGGAGCTGTTTTTT. It specifies CASSPLRATGELFF.

The chain joins TRBV5-1 to TRBJ2-7; the match to TRBD2 covers 12 bases. The V segment lost 5 bases and the J segment 3 bases; nucleotides outside the gene matches: 3. CDR3 size: 14 residues. CDR1 and CDR2 from the germline V gene are SGHRS and YFSETQ. CDR3 loop: CASRRTSGVYEQYF. The DNA for the CDR3 is TGCGCCAGCAGGAGGACTAGCGGGGTCTACGAGCAGTACTTC.

The chain is built from TRBV4-1 and TRBJ2-5; 7 bases match TRBD2. From germline, CDR1 is MGHRA and CDR2 YSYEKL. CDR3 size: 17 residues. Trimming at V came to 4 bases and at J to 5 bases, leaving 16 bases not matched to a gene. CDR3 region: CASSLISTRELSETQYF. Written as DNA, the CDR3 is TGCGCCAGCAGCCTTATTTCAACGCGGGAGCTTTCGGAGACCCAGTACTTC.

This clonotype was recorded a few times. This sequence joins TRBV6-4 and TRBJ2-1; 10 nucleotides agree with TRBD2. Germline V gene lookup returns CDR1 MRHNA and CDR2 SNTAGT. V lost 8 bases, J lost 9 bases, and 13 bases stayed unmatched. The CDR3 extends over 15 amino acids. CDR3 sequence reads: CASASLAGVYSEQFF. The DNA of the CDR3 is TGTGCCAGCGCTAGTCTAGCGGGAGTGTATAGTGAGCAGTTCTTC.

The chain carries TRBV24-1 and TRBJ2-3; TRBD1 matches at 9 bases. Trimming at V came to 4 bases and at J to 5 bases, leaving 6 bases not matched to a gene. The CDR3 has 15 residues. Germline values: CDR1 KGHDR, CDR2 SFDVKD. CDR3 loop: CATSEGDRVGDTQYF. Here the CDR3 DNA reads TGTGCCACCAGTGAGGGGGACAGGGTGGGAGATACGCAGTATTTT.

The chain carries TRBV5-1 and TRBJ2-2, with D uncertain. The CDR3 runs to 13 residues. Trimming pared 1 base from V and 3 bases from J, leaving 4 bases between. Germline lookup yields CDR1 SGHRS and CDR2 YFSETQ. The CDR3 protein is CASSLWDTGELFF. In DNA form, the CDR3 reads TGCGCCAGCAGCTTGTGGGACACCGGGGAGCTGTTTTTT.